The sample holds many counts of the clone carrying this T cell receptor beta chain. The target antigen is unknown. The data originate from a study of glioma-infiltrating T cells. Study-level findings and limits: Gliomas, especially low-grade, showed above-expected tissue-blood divergence; non-neoplastic patients showed below. Very few CDR3 sequences were shared between tissue and blood.

V was clipped by 2 bases and J by 12 bases; unmatched bases: 8. The germline CDR1 and CDR2 sequences are DFQATT and SNEGSKA (reference sequence). The CDR3 loop spans 14 amino acids. Amplification of TCR alpha and beta CDR3 regions from RNA used iRepertoire nested multiplex PCR. One-step reverse transcription and amplification started from approximately 100-400 ng of tissue mRNA or PBMC total RNA. TCRdb itself ran the multiplex PCR reads through MiXCR, one entry per CDR3 protein. The table records around 43,000 distinct CDR3 sequences, 20% to 25% of them present only once. Sample: glioma tissue, nonneoplastic brain tissue, or PBMCs (not recorded which). This sequence was found in a human donor with low-grade glioma or glioblastoma, undergoing nonglioma brain surgery, or in good health (not recorded which). This rearrangement joins TRBV20-1 to TRBJ2-1; 12 positions match TRBD2. The CDR3 region has the DNA TGCAGTGCTAGACAGACTAGCGGGGGTTTGGCGCAGTTCTTC. It encodes CSARQTSGGLAQFF.